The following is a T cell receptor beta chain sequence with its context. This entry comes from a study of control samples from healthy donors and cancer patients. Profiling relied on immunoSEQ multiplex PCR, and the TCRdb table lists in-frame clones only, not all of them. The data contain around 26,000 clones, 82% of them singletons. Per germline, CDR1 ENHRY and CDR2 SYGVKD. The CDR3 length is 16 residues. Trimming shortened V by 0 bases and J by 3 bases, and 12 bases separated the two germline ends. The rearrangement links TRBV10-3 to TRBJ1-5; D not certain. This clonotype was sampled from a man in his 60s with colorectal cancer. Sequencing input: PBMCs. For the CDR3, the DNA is TGTGCCATCAGTGAGTCGGTGTATAGGGTCAATCAGCCCCAGCATTTT. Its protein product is CAISESVYRVNQPQHF.